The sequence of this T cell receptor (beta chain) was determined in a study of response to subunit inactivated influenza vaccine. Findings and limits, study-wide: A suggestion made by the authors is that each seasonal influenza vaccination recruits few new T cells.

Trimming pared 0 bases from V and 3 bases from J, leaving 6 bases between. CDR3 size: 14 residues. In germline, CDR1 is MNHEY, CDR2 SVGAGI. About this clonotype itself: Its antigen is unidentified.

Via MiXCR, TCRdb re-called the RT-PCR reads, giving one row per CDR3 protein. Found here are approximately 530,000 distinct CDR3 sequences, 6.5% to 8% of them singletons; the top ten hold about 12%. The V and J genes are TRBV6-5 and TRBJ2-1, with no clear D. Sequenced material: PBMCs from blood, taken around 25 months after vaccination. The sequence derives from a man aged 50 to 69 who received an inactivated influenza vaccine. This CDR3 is CASSYSDIYNEQFF. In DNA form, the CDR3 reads TGTGCCAGCAGTTACTCGGATATCTACAATGAGCAGTTCTTC.